Presented here are 10 T cell receptor beta chains from one specimen sequenced in a study of T cell repertoires in cytomegalovirus infection. Which antigens these TCRs recognize remains unknown. MiXCR, applied by TCRdb to the reads, yields one record per CDR3 protein. The table records about 890,000 distinct CDR3 sequences, around 31% of them present only once. The sequencing here drew on cultured CD8+ T cells from PBMCs, taken from culture after CMV antigen stimulation. All receptors derive from a human donor in good health (CMV status not recorded). Some clones in this sample may be carry-over from other donors' samples.

This clonotype turned up a few times. This rearrangement joins TRBV6-5 to TRBJ1-1; 8 bases match TRBD1. The germline V gene encodes CDR1 MNHEY and CDR2 SVGAGI. V lost 2 bases, J lost 6 bases, and 5 bases stayed unmatched. The CDR3 is made up of 14 amino acids. CDR3 region: CASSYPGGLAEAFF. CDR3 DNA: TGTGCCAGCAGTTACCCAGGGGGCTTGGCTGAAGCTTTCTTT.

This clonotype was detected only a few times. The rearrangement links TRBV7-2 to TRBJ2-7, with TRBD1 identical over 8 bases. V lost 4 bases, J lost 2 bases, and 7 bases stayed unmatched. Per the germline V gene, CDR1 is SGHTA and CDR2 is FQGNSA. The CDR3 contains 15 residues. The chain's CDR3 is CASSSWTGKTYEQYV. The CDR3 DNA reads TGTGCCAGCAGCTCCTGGACAGGGAAGACCTACGAGCAGTACGTC.

This clonotype was detected once. The chain has TRBV15 and TRBJ2-5, with 10 bases identical to TRBD2. Trimming took 8 bases from V and 5 from J; bases not matched to a gene: 8. Germline V gene sequence: CDR1 LNHNV, CDR2 YYDKDF (reference sequence). The CDR3 has 14 residues. The CDR3 is CATRDLAGDETQYF. The CDR3, as DNA: TGTGCCACCCGTGATCTAGCGGGGGATGAGACCCAGTACTTC.

This clonotype appeared a few times. The chain is built from TRBV5-1 and TRBJ2-1; the match to TRBD1 covers 9 bases. The V gene's germline CDR1 is SGHRS and CDR2 YFSETQ. The CDR3 covers 16 residues. V lost 4 bases, J lost 5 bases, and 10 bases stayed unmatched. The CDR3 is CASSHDRDRANNEQFF. For the CDR3, the DNA is TGCGCCAGCAGCCATGACCGGGACAGGGCTAACAATGAGCAGTTCTTC.

This clonotype came up a few times. V and J are TRBV24-1 and TRBJ2-4, with D possibly being TRBD1 (5 bases). V lost 5 bases and J 6 bases, leaving 10 bases between the germline ends. CDR3 length: 13 amino acids. The germline V gene encodes CDR1 KGHDR and CDR2 SFDVKD. In DNA form, the CDR3 reads TGTGCCACCAGTGGACAGTTGGGAAACATTCAGTACTTC. Encoded protein: CATSGQLGNIQYF.

The sample holds a few counts of this clonotype. The chain has TRBV11-3 and TRBJ2-3; TRBD1 matches at 7 bases. Germline CDR1 and CDR2: SGHNT and YENEEA. This CDR3 contains 16 residues. Trimming at V came to 5 bases and at J to 2 bases, leaving 10 bases not matched to a gene. CDR3 residues: CASSPRQGSNTDTQYF. CDR3 nucleotide sequence: TGTGCCAGCAGCCCTCGACAGGGTTCGAACACAGATACGCAGTATTTT.

Notes on this clonotype: Without the conserved terminal phenylalanine or tryptophan, this CDR3 likely stems from a read error. The chain carries TRBV2 and TRBJ2-7; 7 bases agree with TRBD1. The CDR3 sequence is 15 residues long. CDR1 is SNHLY and CDR2 is FYNNEI in the germline V gene. Trimming at V came to 1 base and at J to 1 base, leaving 4 bases not matched to a gene. The CDR3: CASSEGWDRSYEQYA. The CDR3 DNA reads TGTGCCAGCAGTGAAGGTTGGGACAGATCCTACGAGCAGTACGCC.

This chain uses TRBV19 with TRBJ1-1; TRBD1 is a possible D gene (6 bases). V lost 6 bases and J 7 bases, leaving 12 bases between the germline ends. Germline V gene lookup returns CDR1 LNHDA and CDR2 SQIVND (reference sequence). The CDR3 covers 12 residues. The CDR3 loop reads CASSKQGLEAFF. In DNA, the CDR3 is TGTGCCAGTAGCAAACAGGGACTTGAAGCTTTCTTT.

The chain uses TRBV27 and TRBJ1-5, with 7 bases that match TRBD1. With V trimmed by 4 bases and J by 0 bases, 18 bases remained unmatched. Germline lookup yields CDR1 MNHEY and CDR2 SMNVEV (reference sequence). The CDR3 runs to 20 residues. DNA of the CDR3: TGTGCCAGCAGTTCCGAGCCGCACCAGGGACAGCGGTATAGCAATCAGCCCCAGCATTTT. Translating it yields CASSSEPHQGQRYSNQPQHF.

This clonotype was detected many times. J is TRBJ2-3 and V is TRBV6-1, with D uncertain. V was pared by 8 bases and J by 5 bases, with 11 bases between. The length of the CDR3 is 12 residues. Germline assignment: CDR1 MNHNS and CDR2 SASEGT. The CDR3 is CASPSEVDTQYF. CDR3 nucleotides: TGTGCCAGCCCCAGTGAGGTAGATACGCAGTATTTT.